This T cell receptor beta chain originates from a study of identical twins. Study conclusions and caveats: There is a chance that invariant MAIT and iNKT cells partially muddied zero-insertion analyses. Insertions were reduced in abundant cord blood beta clonotypes but not in memory repertoires.

TCRdb independently ran MiXCR on the 5' RACE reads; one entry per CDR3 protein. In the table there are around 250,000 distinct CDR3 sequences, more than 9.5% of which are singletons. The CDR3 contains 14 residues. The V end lost 2 bases, the J end lost 0 bases, and 5 bases lay between the germline ends. The germline CDR1 and CDR2 sequences are SGHAT and FQNNGV. As regards this clonotype: Antigen unknown.

These data were also reused for a study on yellow fever vaccine responses in identical twins. As reported in that work: Twins reportedly showed a vaccine T cell response that seemed partly convergent and partly personalized.

This clonotype was obtained from a woman aged 18-30 years in good health. The chain joins TRBV11-2 to TRBJ1-5; D is unclear. Sequencing was performed on memory (CD45RO+) T cells sorted from blood. Here the CDR3 reads CASSLSHSNQPQHF. The CDR3 region has the DNA TGTGCCAGCAGCTTATCCCATAGCAATCAGCCCCAGCATTTT.